This TCR beta chain was identified in a study of T cells in Graves' hyperthyroidism and ophthalmopathy. About the study: Peripheral blood was taken when the disease was first diagnosed, before any treatment began.

Regions amplified from RNA transcripts were the TCR beta CDR3 regions. TCR CDR3 regions were first amplified by RT-PCR with HTBI primers. TCRdb analysed the multiplex PCR reads with MiXCR anew, one entry per CDR3 protein. The sample shows 450,000 to 500,000 distinct CDR3 sequences, about 20% of them seen only once. CDR3 size: 15 residues. The V end lost 5 bases, the J end lost 4 bases, and 14 bases lay between the germline ends. Germline CDR1 MNHNS, CDR2 SASEGT. The TCR sequence derives from a woman between 65 and 79 years old with Graves' ophthalmopathy. The chain recombines TRBV6-1 with TRBJ2-2, with D perhaps assigned TRBD1 or TRBD2 (6 bases each). Sequencing was performed on blood. The CDR3 nucleotides read TGTGCCAGCAGTCAGGGGTGGGGGGCCACCGGGGAGCTGTTTTTT. This translates into CASSQGWGATGELFF.